This entry lists 10 T cell receptor beta chains sequenced from one sample in a study of cytomegalovirus exposure and HLA in healthy donors. Primers: 60 Vbeta forward and 13 Jbeta reverse. Repertoires were generated with immunoSEQ multiplex PCR, while TCRdb's copy carries only in-frame clones and drops some. Here the sample spans around 130,000 clones, roughly 80% being singletons. The sequencing input was PBMCs. The receptors shown here come from a young man in good health and CMV-seronegative.

V gene TRBV2 combines with J gene TRBJ2-5; 9 positions match TRBD1. Germline V gene lookup returns CDR1 SNHLY and CDR2 FYNNEI. This CDR3 is 16 amino acids long. V dropped 2 bases and J dropped 11; count of bases not matched to a gene: 15. The CDR3 is CASSEHQGQGSREQYF. CDR3 coding DNA: TGTGCCAGCAGTGAACATCAGGGACAGGGCTCTCGAGAGCAGTACTTC.

The CDR3 loop reads CASSRDRGYGYTF. As DNA, the CDR3 is TGTGCCAGCAGCCGGGACAGGGGGTATGGCTACACCTTC. The chain couples TRBV5-6 to TRBJ1-2; 11 bases map to TRBD1. Trimming at V came to 4 bases and at J to 5 bases, leaving 1 base not matched to a gene. CDR3 length: 13 residues. The germline V gene encodes CDR1 SGHDT and CDR2 YYEEEE.

This chain connects TRBV28 to TRBJ2-3, with TRBD1 matching 10 bases. V lost 6 bases to trimming and J lost 4 bases; unmatched junction nucleotides: 16. The CDR3 sequence is 18 residues long. From germline, CDR1 is MDHEN and CDR2 SYDVKM. The DNA for the CDR3 is TGTGCCAGCAGCTCCCCGGGACAGGGGTTTTTTGGGGCAGATACGCAGTATTTT. Translating it yields CASSSPGQGFFGADTQYF.

The chain uses TRBV21-1 and TRBJ1-4; TRBD1 was called by the table and not checked on the DNA. TRBV21-1 constitutes a pseudogene. The CDR3 runs 15 residues. CDR3 amino acids: CASSRYSVRNEKLFF. The CDR3, as DNA: TGTGCCAGCAGCAGATACAGTGTCCGGAATGAAAAACTGTTTTTT.

This clone was seen only a few times. The chain uses TRBV5-1 and TRBJ2-7; possible D gene TRBD1, 7 bases. This CDR3 comprises 14 residues. Looked up from germline, CDR1 is SGHRS and CDR2 is YFSETQ. V lost 0 bases to trimming and J lost 5 bases, with 12 bases between them. The CDR3 region has the DNA TGCGCCAGCAGCTTGGGGGGGGACAGCCACGAGCAGTACTTC. Amino acids: CASSLGGDSHEQYF.

The gene calls are TRBV19 and TRBJ2-6, with D hard to call. This CDR3 spans 16 amino acids. Trimming removed 2 bases at V and 4 bases at J, with 12 bases between. The germline CDR1 and CDR2 sequences are LNHDA and SQIVND (reference sequence). This CDR3 reads CASSITSGFGANVLTF. The CDR3 DNA follows: TGTGCCAGTAGTATAACCTCCGGGTTCGGGGCCAACGTCCTGACTTTC.

This clone was seen just once. The rearrangement uses TRBV5-1 and TRBJ2-7; maybe TRBD1 (6 bases). CDR3 length: 14 amino acids. Germline lookup yields CDR1 SGHRS and CDR2 YFSETQ. V was pared by 4 bases and J by 1 base, with 12 bases between. The CDR3 loop reads CASSTGRGSYEQYF. The CDR3, as DNA: TGCGCCAGCAGCACCGGCAGGGGATCCTACGAGCAGTACTTC.

This chain links TRBV5-1 with TRBJ2-7, with 11 bases aligning to TRBD2. Germline lookup yields CDR1 SGHRS and CDR2 YFSETQ. The length of the CDR3 is 16 residues. J lost 0 bases, V lost 4 bases, and 6 bases had no gene match. The CDR3 DNA reads TGCGCCAGCAGCCCGCTGACTAGCGGGACCTCCTACGAGCAGTACTTC. Its protein product is CASSPLTSGTSYEQYF. Looking up the rest from reference TRBV5-1 and TRBJ2-7 gives the full variable domain: KAGVTQTPRYLIKTRGQQVTLSCSPISGHRSVSWYQQTPGQGLQFLFEYFSETQRNKGNFPGRFSGRQFSNSRSEMNVSTLELGDSALYLCASSPLTSGTSYEQYFGPGTRLTVT.

The gene calls are TRBV7-2 and TRBJ2-3; a possible D gene is TRBD1 (7 bases). Per germline, CDR1 SGHTA and CDR2 FQGNSA. CDR3 length: 16 amino acids. V was trimmed by 4 bases and J by 3 bases, leaving 17 bases between them. The DNA of the CDR3 is TGTGCCAGCAGCTCCCAGACAGGGAGGAGAACAGATACGCAGTATTTT. The encoded protein is CASSSQTGRRTDTQYF.

This chain uses TRBV6-1 with TRBJ1-5, with D uncertain. Trimming removed 3 bases from V and 0 bases from J, with 9 bases in between. Germline V lookup: CDR1 MNHNS, CDR2 SASEGT. This CDR3 comprises 15 residues. CDR3 residues: CASSDNGASNQPQHF. For the CDR3, the DNA is TGTGCCAGCAGTGATAATGGAGCTAGCAATCAGCCCCAGCATTTT.